A selection of T cell receptor beta chains follows, all from one sample in a study of T cell responses to AZD1222 COVID-19 vaccine. TCRdb's table, derived via immunoSEQ multiplex PCR, lists solely in-frame clones and lacks some. Of about 190,000 clones in the sample, almost 95% are singletons; the top ten hold 7% to 9.5%. The material sequenced was peripheral blood, taken on day 0 of AZD1222 vaccination. The source is an adult in good health. Each CDR3 is given with its conserved first and last residue. A D gene is named only where the DNA matches it firmly.

d_gene,v_gene,j_gene,CDR3aa
NA,TRBV11-3,TRBJ1-5,CASSPVSQGECNQPQHF
NA,TRBV28,TRBJ1-1,CASSFGMGGAFF
TRBD2,TRBV19,TRBJ2-5,CASSKSGGETQYF
TRBD1,TRBV28,TRBJ2-5,CASSLRTGVKTQYF
NA,TRBV27,TRBJ2-7,CASSGSGTYEQYF
NA,TRBV6-5,TRBJ1-1,CASGMVGTEAFF
NA,TRBV24-1,TRBJ1-2,CATSDSRDGNYGYTF
TRBD1,TRBV10-3,TRBJ2-4,CATSGTGGVTAKNIQYF
TRBD2,TRBV14,TRBJ2-7,CASSQERWASGTYEQYF
NA,TRBV5-1,TRBJ1-1,CASSPVGENTEAFF
TRBD1,TRBV5-1,TRBJ1-3,CASSFTGGEHSGNTIYF
NA,TRBV27,TRBJ2-5,CASRLTVQETQYF